In its sample, the clone carrying this T cell receptor beta chain was seen once. Its target is unknown. CDR3 size: 15 residues. The germline CDR1 and CDR2 sequences are SEHNR and FQNEAQ (reference sequence). Trimming cost V 4 bases and J 5 bases; bases outside gene matches: 8. The data were taken from a study of shared clonotypes between healthy human individuals. Background on the study: Per donor, three plates held CD4 naive cells, three held CD4 memory, two held CD8 naive and one held CD8 memory. General study results and limits: Non-shared clonotypes showed lower generation probabilities than clonotypes common to all four donors.

The repertoire was sequenced with immunoSEQ multiplex PCR; TCRdb's copy has only in-frame clones and lacks some. The table lists around 610,000 clones, approximately 96% of them singletons, with about 0.11% in the top ten. CD8 cells regarded as naive lacked CD45RO, were positively chosen for CCR7, and omitted terminally differentiated effector memory CD45RA+ cells. Donors comprised healthy HIV-negative adults lacking recent acute infections or vaccinations. Donors comprised only Caucasian adults living in Nashville, Tennessee. This sequence originates from a woman in her 30s in good health. The sample consisted of naive CD8+ T cells sorted from blood. The V call is TRBV7-9, the J call TRBJ2-1, with 7 bases lining up with TRBD2. The CDR3 nucleotides are TGTGCCAGCAGCTCCCTAGCGGAGCACAACAATGAGCAGTTCTTC. The encoded protein is CASSSLAEHNNEQFF.